This T cell receptor (beta chain) was captured in a study of T cells in localized non-small cell lung cancer. The germline V gene encodes CDR1 MNHGY and CDR2 SAAAGT. The CDR3 has 18 amino acids. J was trimmed by 1 base and V by 0 bases; bases with no gene match: 5. Assay: immunoSEQ multiplex PCR; the TCRdb copy retains only in-frame clones and omits some. Of around 3,400 clones listed, around 21% were seen once; the top ten hold roughly 10%. The study, taken as a whole, reports: Detection in adjacent lung was observed for a median roughly 62 of the top 100 tumor clones.

A word on this clone: What it binds is not known.

V gene TRBV6-8 combines with J gene TRBJ2-3; 12 bases are a match to TRBD2. This TCR was sampled from a woman aged 35 to 70 with stage III squamous cell lung carcinoma. This sample comprised lung tumor tissue, obtained before any cancer treatment. For the CDR3, the DNA is TGTGCCAGCAGTTACTCCCCACTAGCGGGAGGACGCACAGATACGCAGTATTTT. Residues: CASSYSPLAGGRTDTQYF.